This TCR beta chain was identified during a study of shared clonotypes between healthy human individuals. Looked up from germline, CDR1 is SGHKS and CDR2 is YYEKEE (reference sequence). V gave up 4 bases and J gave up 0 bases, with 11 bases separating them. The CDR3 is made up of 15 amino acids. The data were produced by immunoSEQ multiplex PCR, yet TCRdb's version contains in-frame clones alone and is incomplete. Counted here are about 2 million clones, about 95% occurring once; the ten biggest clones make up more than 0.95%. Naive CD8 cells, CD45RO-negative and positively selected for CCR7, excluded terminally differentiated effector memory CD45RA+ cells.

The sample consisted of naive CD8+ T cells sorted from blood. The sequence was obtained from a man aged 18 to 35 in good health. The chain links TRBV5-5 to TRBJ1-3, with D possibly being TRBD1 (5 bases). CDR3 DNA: TGTGCCAGCAGCCATGACAGAGACTCTGGAAACACCATATATTTT. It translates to CASSHDRDSGNTIYF.